The rows below give T cell receptor beta chains drawn from one sample of a study of blood T cell repertoires in COVID-19. The assay was immunoSEQ multiplex PCR, and TCRdb's table has in-frame clones only and misses some. The sample lists tens of thousands of clones; 89% were seen once. Sequenced sample: peripheral blood. The receptors shown here come from a man between 45 and 60 years old with COVID-19, enrolled during active disease. Each CDR3 is given with its conserved first and last residue. Each record gives: J gene, V gene, D gene, clone size, CDR3 protein, CDR3 DNA. The D gene is left open where the match is weak. Not all rows give a size; the values are once, few, many and, for expanded clones, a class.

>TRBJ2-2|TRBV3-1/TRBV3-2|TRBD2|NA
CASSQVAGGRTGELFF
TGTGCCAGCAGCCAAGTGGCGGGGGGGCGCACCGGGGAGCTGTTTTTT
>TRBJ2-7|TRBV2|NA|NA
CASRQGIRPYEQYF
TGTGCCAGCAGACAGGGAATTCGTCCCTACGAGCAGTACTTC
>TRBJ2-3|TRBV19|TRBD2|NA
CASSIGSSGASTDTQYF
TGTGCCAGTAGTATCGGGAGTAGCGGGGCTAGCACAGATACGCAGTATTTT
>TRBJ2-2|TRBV6-5|NA|NA
CASYSGELFF
TGTGCCAGCTATTCCGGGGAGCTGTTTTTT
>TRBJ1-5|TRBV19|NA|NA
CASSIGFRGRSNQPQHF
TGTGCCAGTAGTATAGGATTTCGGGGAAGGAGCAATCAGCCCCAGCATTTT
>TRBJ1-6|TRBV25-1|NA|NA
CASSSFAVDSPLHF
TGTGCCAGCAGTTCCTTCGCGGTGGATTCACCCCTCCACTTT
>TRBJ2-4|TRBV19|TRBD2|NA
CASSIGGMKRLIKNIQYF
TGTGCCAGTAGTATCGGGGGGATGAAACGGCTTATCAAAAACATTCAGTACTTC
>TRBJ2-5|TRBV11-1|NA|NA
CASSPQEKETQYF
TGTGCCAGCAGCCCACAGGAAAAAGAGACCCAGTACTTC
>TRBJ2-6|TRBV28|NA|NA
CASSQTGSGANVLTF
TGTGCCAGCAGTCAAACAGGCTCTGGGGCCAACGTCCTGACTTTC
>TRBJ2-2|TRBV3-1/TRBV3-2|TRBD1|NA
CASSKGQDVRELFF
TGTGCCAGCAGCAAGGGACAGGACGTCCGGGAGCTGTTTTTT
>TRBJ2-7|TRBV7-2|TRBD2|NA
CASSLVGWVGSGGSYEQYF
TGTGCCAGCAGCTTAGTAGGTTGGGTTGGCAGCGGGGGCTCCTACGAGCAGTACTTC
>TRBJ1-2|TRBV2|NA|NA
CASSEFGGSNGYTF
TGTGCCAGCAGTGAATTTGGGGGGTCTAATGGCTACACCTTC
>TRBJ1-6|TRBV5-1|TRBD1|NA
CASSLRDRLPYGLHF
TGCGCCAGCAGCTTGAGGGACAGACTCCCGTACGGGCTCCACTTT
>TRBJ1-1|TRBV6-1|NA|NA
CASSEWAGRALDTEAFF
TGTGCCAGCAGTGAATGGGCAGGGCGAGCGTTAGACACTGAAGCTTTCTTT
>TRBJ2-2|TRBV2|TRBD1|NA
CASGGDRTYTGELFF
TGTGCCAGCGGCGGGGACAGGACGTACACCGGGGAGCTGTTTTTT
>TRBJ1-5|TRBV4-1|NA|once
CASSLRQVESLLRYSNQPQHF
TGCGCCAGCAGCCTAAGACAGGTTGAGAGCCTCCTTCGATATAGCAATCAGCCCCAGCATTTT
>TRBJ1-2|TRBV4-2|NA|NA
CASSQPGYGYTF
TGTGCCAGCAGCCAGCCGGGCTATGGCTACACCTTC